This TCR beta chain was identified in a study of beta chain features in type 1 diabetes listed by TCRdb under 2018. In the study overall: Patients and healthy donors did not differ in mean age, gender distribution, total cell number or subset yield. Regulatory and stem cell-like memory subsets were isolated from only 8 patients and about eight healthy donors, whereas naive and central memory subsets came from all 28 donors. A total of approximately 100 million sorted cells were examined across all samples, and the number of cells per subset was strongly correlated with RNA yield. The study compared the TCRB repertoires of sorted circulating CD4+ T cell subsets in recently diagnosed type 1 diabetes patients with those in matched healthy donors. The paper as a whole reports these results and caveats: A moderate but significant shortening of TCRB CDR3 length was observed in type 1 diabetes patients in all four CD4+ subsets. Naive, central memory and regulatory TCRB repertoires appeared to be more alike among patients than among healthy donors. Sequencing cDNA rather than genomic DNA could over-represent highly expressing activated cells, although activation and CD3 levels did not differ between groups. At VDJ recombination sites, type 1 diabetes patients had fewer insertions and more deleted nucleotides, which implies abnormalities in thymic rearrangement. PCR might favor shorter templates, but patient and control samples were amplified and corrected together, so any skew would affect both groups equally. HLA sub-analyses involved small numbers of individuals, so any influence of HLA type on TCRB rearrangement remained unresolved.

This clone was seen a handful of times. Its antigen remains undetermined. Base quality data are lacking; no much larger clone is found one base away. From V the trimming removes 1 base and from J it removes 9 bases, while the gene matches leave 12 bases of the junction unaccounted for. Spanning cysteine to phenylalanine, the CDR3 consists of 16 amino acids. The CDR3 DNA has 48 bases and is translated from base 1. The germline V gene gives CDR1 as SGHDN and CDR2 as FVKESK. The entire isolated RNA was reverse transcribed using the High Capacity cDNA Reverse Transcription Kit, and thus expressed TCRB transcripts were sequenced. Stem cell-like memory T cell samples underwent survey-depth immunoSEQ sequencing, averaging around 1 million total reads per sample. After sorted cells were lysed in RLT buffer, RNA was extracted with DNase-treated RNeasy Micro or Mini kits, with the choice depending on cell number. To prevent cross-contamination, every cell subset was processed on its own, while patient and healthy donor samples were processed together. The immunoSEQ multiplex PCR was used to amplify TCRB sequences from cDNA, generating 87-bp fragments that spanned the CDR3 region. Amplicons were sequenced on the Illumina HiSeq platform. The study's own analysis went as follows. Synthetic template baselines were used to correct PCR bias computationally, reads within Hamming distance 2 were collapsed together, and singletons that could not be merged were discarded. Reads were aligned against IMGT so that V, D and J genes, CDR3 length and insertions or deletions at six rearrangement sites could be assigned. Within each subset, clonotype counts were normalized to the number of sorted cells before true diversity and Gini coefficients were calculated with the tcR R package. The overlap coefficient, calculated on TCRB nucleotide sequences, was used to measure repertoire sharing. TCRdb provides this immuneACCESS table in a form limited to in-frame rearrangements. Some clones are lacking; in checked studies, under half of them reflect an unresolved V gene, and why the rest are absent is not known. The V and J calls and clone size are taken from that table; D and trimming were inferred from the DNA. The sample table holds tens of thousands of clones, of which 50% were seen once. In total, the top ten clones hold 0.2% to 0.3% of the sample.

Each donor gave one peripheral blood draw, averaging approximately 0.11 L, which was collected into heparinised tubes. A BD FACSAria II was used to sort naive, central memory, regulatory and stem cell-like memory CD4+ T cells with a panel that included CD45RO, CCR7, CD25, CD127, CD95 and CD27. All sorted populations exceeded 95% purity. PBMCs were isolated right away by Lymphoprep density gradient centrifugation and were stained directly, without culture. Samples were stained and sorted in pairs, with one healthy donor and one patient per experiment, so that batch effects were minimized. The sequence links TRBV14 to TRBJ2-1; TRBD2 fits 7 bases in the junction. Material for sequencing was stem cell memory CD4+ T cells from blood. In the paper's terms, the cell subset or site label means: stem cell-like memory CD4+ T cells. The clonotype comes from a woman in her 30s in good health. The encoded CDR3 is CASSQVGRLAAPEQFF. The DNA sequence is given as TGTGCCAGCAGCCAAGTCGGACGGCTAGCGGCCCCTGAGCAGTTCTTC.